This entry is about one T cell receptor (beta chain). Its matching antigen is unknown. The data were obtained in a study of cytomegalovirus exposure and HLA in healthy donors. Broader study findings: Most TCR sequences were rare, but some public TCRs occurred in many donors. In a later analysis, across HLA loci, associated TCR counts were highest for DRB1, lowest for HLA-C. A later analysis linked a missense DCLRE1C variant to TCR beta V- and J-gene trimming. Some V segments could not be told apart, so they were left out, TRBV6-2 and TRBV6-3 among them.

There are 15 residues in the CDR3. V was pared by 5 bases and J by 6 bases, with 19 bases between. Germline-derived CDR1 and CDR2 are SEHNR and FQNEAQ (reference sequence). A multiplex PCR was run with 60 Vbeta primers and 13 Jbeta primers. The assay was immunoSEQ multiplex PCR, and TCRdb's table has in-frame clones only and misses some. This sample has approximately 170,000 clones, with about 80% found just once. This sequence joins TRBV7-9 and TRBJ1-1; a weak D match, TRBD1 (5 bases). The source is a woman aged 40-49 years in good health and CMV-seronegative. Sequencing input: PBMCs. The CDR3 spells CASSPGGVGDSEAFF. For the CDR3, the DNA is TGTGCCAGCAGCCCCGGCGGTGTCGGGGACTCTGAAGCTTTCTTT.